This TCR beta chain originates from a study of blood T cell repertoires in COVID-19. About the study: T cells, B-cell-depleted T cells, or PBMCs provided the cDNA or gDNA that served as material.

The CDR3 length is 15 residues. J lost 1 base, V lost 5 bases, and 6 bases had no gene match. The germline V gene encodes CDR1 LNHDA and CDR2 SQIVND (reference sequence). Clones were read by immunoSEQ multiplex PCR, and TCRdb kept only the in-frame ones, dropping some. Of 150,000 to 200,000 clones in the sample, about 82% are singletons; the top ten hold over 7.5%. This clone occurred once. This sequence was found in a woman under 40 who had recovered from COVID-19. The sample comprised PBMCs or T cells enriched from blood (not recorded which). The chain recombines TRBV19 with TRBJ1-2; 8 bases match TRBD1. In nucleotides, the CDR3 is TGTGCCAGTAGTTGGTCCAGGGGGCATAACTATGGCTACACCTTC. Its translation: CASSWSRGHNYGYTF. Filled out from reference TRBV19 and TRBJ1-2, the complete variable domain reads DGGITQSPKYLFRKEGQNVTLSCEQNLNHDAMYWYRQDPGQGLRLIYYSQIVNDFQKGDIAEGYSVSREKKESFPLTVTSAQKNPTAFYLCASSWSRGHNYGYTFGSGTRLTVV.